This record looks at one T cell receptor beta chain sequence and its context. It lacks a known antigen. The sample holds no much larger clone one base away, and base qualities are not on file. The CDR3 numbers 20 residues from cysteine through phenylalanine. This entry keeps only the CDR3 DNA: 60 bases, framed from base 1. The trim is 3 bases for V and 6 bases for J, with a gap of 32 bases between the germline ends. Preparation of the library involved RT-PCR. The sample was run on an Illumina HiSeq 2500. Using fastp at Q25 and MiXCR, TCRdb reprocessed the public reads and kept productive beta chains. All rows with the same CDR3 protein become a single entry with the most common DNA and genes. The sample table shows roughly 570,000 distinct CDR3 sequences, and approximately 15% are seen once. Clones ranked in the top ten supply more than 9.5% of the sample. The entry originates in a study of response to subunit inactivated influenza vaccine (dated by TCRdb to about 2018). Describing the broader study: Deep quantitative profiling of the T cell receptor repertoire was used in the study to follow responses to a trivalent subunit inactivated influenza vaccine.

Overall results and qualifications from the work: The authors suggested that each seasonal influenza vaccination may recruit only a limited number of new T cells.

The chain is made from TRBV12-3 or TRBV12-4 and TRBJ1-2; TRBD1 might be the D gene, on 5 matching bases. The receptor was derived from a man in his forties or fifties who received an inactivated influenza vaccine. Donor details come from another sample of the same person, matched by shared clones. Source: PBMCs from blood, taken 11 to 12 days after vaccination. At the DNA level, the sequence is TGTGCCAGCAGTTTCCGATCCACAGGAAGCTCAATTATGGCCAGACATGGCTACACCTTC. This yields the protein CASSFRSTGSSIMARHGYTF.